What follows are 2 T cell receptor beta chains derived from one specimen sequenced in a study of T cell repertoires in cytomegalovirus infection. TCRdb reanalysed the reads using MiXCR and keeps one entry per CDR3 protein. The sample yields approximately 500,000 distinct CDR3 sequences, about 10% seen once. Sequenced: PBMCs. Source of these receptors: a human donor in good health (CMV status not recorded). Some clones in this sample may be carry-over from other donors' samples.

This clonotype was counted ten times or more. The J gene is TRBJ1-1, the V gene TRBV7-2, with TRBD1 matching over 9 bases. The V gene's germline CDR1 is SGHTA and CDR2 FQGNSA. The CDR3 loop spans 15 amino acids. The V gene end was trimmed by 6 bases and the J gene end by 3 bases; junction bases not matched to a gene: 8. CDR3: CASSPGTGKDTEAFF. The DNA of the CDR3 is TGTGCCAGCAGTCCCGGGACAGGGAAGGACACTGAAGCTTTCTTT. The full variable domain, in which reference TRBV7-2 and TRBJ1-1 provide the parts outside the CDR3, is GAGVSQSPSNKVTEKGKDVELRCDPISGHTALYWYRQSLGQGLEFLIYFQGNSAPDKSGLPSDRFSAERTGGSVSTLTIQRTQQEDSAVYLCASSPGTGKDTEAFFGQGTRLTVV.

The J gene is TRBJ2-2, the V gene TRBV29-1, with TRBD1 matching 8 bases. The CDR3 contains 14 residues. CDR1 is SQVTM and CDR2 is ANQGSEA in the germline V gene. V was clipped by 6 bases and J by 0 bases; unmatched bases: 3. The CDR3 bases are TGCAGCGTAGGGACAGGCCCGAACACCGGGGAGCTGTTTTTT. Translation gives CSVGTGPNTGELFF.